The 15 T cell receptor beta chains given below trace back to one sample, sequenced in a study of blood T cells in healthy people across ages (dated by TCRdb to the mid-2010s). Library preparation employed 5' RACE. TCRdb records Illumina HiSeq 2500 as the sequencer. A second roughly 6 to 11 cycle PCR used a sample-barcoded 5' primer and a J-beta primer mix. TCRdb reworked the public reads: Q25 trimming with fastp, MiXCR clone assembly, productive beta chains retained. Identical CDR3 proteins give one entry, which carries the most common genes and DNA. This sample is represented by under 950,000 distinct CDR3 sequences; 22% of them were singletons. Around a fifth of the sample goes to the ten largest clones. Material for sequencing was blood. The receptors here all came from a man aged 65 to 85 in good health.

This clonotype was observed at least ten times. This chain links TRBV29-1 with TRBJ2-2; the match to TRBD1 covers 7 bases. Germline CDR1 and CDR2: SQVTM and ANQGSEA. The J segment lost 5 bases and the V segment lost 7 bases, leaving 7 bases of the junction unmatched. There are 13 residues in the CDR3. CDR3: CSAQGSWTGELFF. The CDR3 DNA is TGCAGCGCACAGGGGAGTTGGACCGGGGAGCTGTTTTTT.

The rearrangement uses TRBV12-3 or TRBV12-4 and TRBJ2-5; D gene uncertain. The CDR3 extends over 12 amino acids. The ends were cut back, 5 bases at V and 4 bases at J, with 8 bases in the middle. CDR3 DNA: TGTGCCAGCAGTGTGAGAACAGAGACCCAGTACTTC. Its translation is CASSVRTETQYF.

The chain joins TRBV12-3 or TRBV12-4 to TRBJ2-1, with D unclear. Near its end, the DNA agrees better with TRBJ2-5, so the J call may be wrong. The CDR3 has 15 amino acids. The CDR3 DNA sequence: TGTGCCAGCAGCGGTTGGACCGCCAGGCAGGAGACCCAGTACTTC. Translating gives CASSGWTARQETQYF.

This clonotype has only a few counts. The rearrangement joins TRBV3-1 to TRBJ2-7; 7 bases agree with TRBD1. The CDR3 runs to 13 residues. Germline CDR1 is LGHDT and CDR2 is YNNKEL (reference sequence). V lost 4 bases and J lost 6; bases outside the gene matches: 6. The CDR3 sequence is CASSRTGAGEQYV. The CDR3, as DNA: TGTGCCAGCAGCCGAACAGGGGCGGGCGAGCAGTACGTC.

This clonotype occurred a few times. The rearrangement links TRBV20-1 to TRBJ2-5, with TRBD2 matching 14 bases. Germline V gene sequence: CDR1 DFQATT, CDR2 SNEGSKA (reference sequence). The V and J ends lost 4 bases and 2 bases, in that order; junction bases with no gene match: 12. CDR3 size: 18 residues. In DNA form, the CDR3 reads TGCAGTGCTAAGATCGGGACTAGCGGGAGAAGGCCTCAAGAGACCCAGTACTTC. Amino acid sequence: CSAKIGTSGRRPQETQYF.

This chain links TRBV7-8 with TRBJ2-1; 14 bases fit TRBD2. The J call may be faulty, since TRBJ2-5 better matches the DNA end. The V gene's germline CDR1 is SGHVS and CDR2 FQNEAQ. The CDR3 sequence is 15 residues long. CDR3 in amino acids: CASSPTSGRVRTQYF. In DNA, the CDR3 is TGTGCCAGCAGCCCGACTAGCGGGAGGGTTCGGACCCAGTACTTC.

This clonotype was counted a few times. J is TRBJ1-1 and V is TRBV6-5, with D unclear. The CDR3 contains 14 residues. Germline assignment: CDR1 MNHEY and CDR2 SVGAGI. The V gene lost 3 bases and the J gene lost 4 bases, with 12 bases spanning the gap. CDR3: CASSYDRDITEAFF. In DNA, the CDR3 is TGTGCCAGCAGTTATGACCGGGATATCACTGAAGCTTTCTTT.

This clonotype has just a few counts. V is TRBV6-6 and J is TRBJ2-3; 7 bases match TRBD2. In germline, CDR1 is MNHNY, CDR2 SVGAGI (reference sequence). The CDR3 is 16 amino acids. V was clipped by 1 base and J by 4 bases; unmatched bases: 8. The CDR3 bases are TGTGCCAGCAGTTACTTAAGCGGGGAGTTAGCAGATACGCAGTATTTT. Its protein product is CASSYLSGELADTQYF.

This clonotype was seen repeatedly, ten times or more. This chain connects TRBV12-3 or TRBV12-4 to TRBJ2-5; no firm D call. CDR3 size: 12 residues. Trimming removed 2 bases at V and 5 bases at J, with 6 bases between. This CDR3 reads CASSLWQETQYF. DNA for the CDR3: TGTGCCAGCAGTTTATGGCAGGAGACCCAGTACTTC.

The sample holds many counts of this clonotype. V and J are TRBV12-3 or TRBV12-4 and TRBJ2-7; D call uncertain. With 2 bases removed from V and 0 bases from J, the gap between germline ends came to 5 bases. The CDR3 length is 13 residues. The CDR3 DNA follows: TGTGCCAGCAGTTTACAGAGCTCCTACGAGCAGTACTTC. Residues: CASSLQSSYEQYF.

V and J are TRBV27 and TRBJ1-2; 7 positions agree with TRBD1. V was clipped by 4 bases and J by 4 bases; unmatched bases: 6. The CDR3 runs to 14 residues. Germline CDR1 reads MNHEY; CDR2 reads SMNVEV (reference sequence). The CDR3 loop reads CASSSTGRGYGYTF. DNA of the CDR3: TGTGCCAGCAGTTCGACAGGGAGGGGCTATGGCTACACCTTC.

The chain carries TRBV7-2 and TRBJ2-3, with unresolved D. From germline, CDR1 is SGHTA and CDR2 FQGNSA. Deletions cut 2 bases from V and 8 bases from J, with 8 bases between. The CDR3 totals 12 residues. As DNA, the CDR3 is TGTGCCAGCAGCTTATGGGGTAGTACGCAGTATTTT. This translates into CASSLWGSTQYF.

V gene TRBV12-3 or TRBV12-4 combines with J gene TRBJ2-4, with 9 nucleotides matching TRBD1. With V trimmed by 6 bases and J by 8 bases, 8 bases remained unmatched. The CDR3 consists of 14 residues. CDR3 region: CASRAQGASDIQYF. CDR3 DNA sequence: TGTGCCAGCAGAGCACAGGGGGCCTCGGACATTCAGTACTTC.

This clonotype has ten or more counts. V gene TRBV7-8 combines with J gene TRBJ2-1, with D unclear. The CDR3 sequence is 14 residues long. Germline values: CDR1 SGHVS, CDR2 FQNEAQ. V shed 3 bases and J shed 4 bases, with 10 bases lying between them. CDR3 DNA: TGTGCCAGCAGCTTCCGGGCTGGGTACAATGAGCAGTTCTTC. Translated, it gives CASSFRAGYNEQFF. The full variable domain, with the rest looked up from reference TRBV7-8 and TRBJ2-1, is GAGVSQSPRYKVAKRGQDVALRCDPISGHVSLFWYQQALGQGPEFLTYFQNEAQLDKSGLPSDRFFAERPEGSVSTLKIQRTQQEDSAVYLCASSFRAGYNEQFFGPGTRLTVL.

This clonotype was seen only a few times. The chain couples TRBV20-1 to TRBJ1-5; 7 bases align to TRBD1. This CDR3 region has 15 residues. Germline loops: CDR1 DFQATT, CDR2 SNEGSKA (reference sequence). V lost 6 bases, J lost 3 bases, and 11 bases stayed unmatched. CDR3 nucleotides: TGCAGTGCGACCCTGACAGGGCTTAACAATCAGCCCCAGCATTTT. The encoded protein is CSATLTGLNNQPQHF.